One and the same sample provided the 22 T cell receptor beta chains below, sequenced in a study of T cells in Graves' hyperthyroidism and ophthalmopathy. Regions amplified from RNA transcripts were the TCR beta CDR3 regions. Primed by the HTBI set, a first-round RT-PCR was run on the TCR CDR3. TCRdb called the multiplex PCR reads again in MiXCR, with one record for every CDR3 protein. The sample contains about 510,000 distinct CDR3 sequences, 13% to 15% of which appear only once. Sample: blood. Receptors originate from a woman aged 40 to 50 with Graves' hyperthyroidism.

The chain is built from TRBV7-8 and TRBJ2-6; TRBD1 is a possible D gene (6 bases). Germline V gene sequence: CDR1 SGHVS, CDR2 FQNEAQ. The CDR3 is 17 residues long. Deletions cut 3 bases from V and 0 bases from J, with 12 bases between. CDR3 DNA sequence: TGTGCCAGCAGCTTTGGGACACCAACCTCTGGGGCCAACGTCCTGACTTTC. Translating it yields CASSFGTPTSGANVLTF.

This clonotype appeared many times. This chain joins TRBV5-6 and TRBJ2-7; perhaps TRBD2 as D (6 bases). The CDR3 spans 13 residues. V was pared by 9 bases and J by 6 bases, with 19 bases between. Germline V CDR1 and CDR2: SGHDT, YYEEEE. CDR3 nucleotide sequence: TGTGCCACCACGTTGGGGGGTCTCGCCGAGCAGTACTTC. Amino acids: CATTLGGLAEQYF.

This clonotype was detected ten times or more. The chain uses TRBV20-1 and TRBJ2-5; TRBD1 is a possible D gene (5 bases). The CDR3 sequence is 14 residues long. Germline lookup yields CDR1 DFQATT and CDR2 SNEGSKA (reference sequence). V was trimmed by 3 bases and J by 4 bases, leaving 15 bases between them. The CDR3 bases are TGCAGTGCTAGTGGGCAGGGATTAGGAGAGACCCAGTACTTC. It codes for CSASGQGLGETQYF.

V and J are TRBV2 and TRBJ2-1, with a possible D match to TRBD2 (6 bases). Germline V gene sequence: CDR1 SNHLY, CDR2 FYNNEI. CDR3 length equals 16 residues. The germline V and J ends were trimmed by 2 bases and 5 bases, with 16 bases remaining between them. The CDR3 sequence is CASSEIRTGLNNEQFF. CDR3 nucleotides: TGTGCCAGCAGTGAAATTCGTACTGGACTAAACAATGAGCAGTTCTTC. Based on the CDR3 plus reference TRBV2 and TRBJ2-1, the full variable domain is EPEVTQTPSHQVTQMGQEVILRCVPISNHLYFYWYRQILGQKVEFLVSFYNNEISEKSEIFDDQFSVERPDGSNFTLKIRSTKLEDSAMYFCASSEIRTGLNNEQFFGPGTRLTVL.

This chain links TRBV28 with TRBJ1-3; D unresolved. The germline CDR1 and CDR2 sequences are MDHEN and SYDVKM. This CDR3 has 17 amino acids. V lost 4 bases and J lost 0, with 16 bases in between. CDR3 amino acids: CASSYPGEASSGNTIYF. CDR3 in DNA: TGTGCCAGCAGTTACCCCGGGGAGGCGAGCTCTGGAAACACCATATATTTT.

As concerns this clonotype: A clone one base away is much larger, so this may be a read error. CDR3 amino acids: CASSSGLAGDYEQFF. In DNA form, the CDR3 reads TGTGCCAGCAGCTCAGGACTAGCGGGAGATTATGAGCAGTTCTTC. V is TRBV7-9 and J is TRBJ2-1, with 13 bases identical to TRBD2. Germline V gives CDR1 SEHNR, CDR2 FQNEAQ (reference sequence). The CDR3 has 15 residues. Trimming at V came to 4 bases and at J to 8 bases, leaving 5 bases not matched to a gene.

In this sample, this clonotype turned up many times. The chain employs TRBV3-1 and TRBJ2-2; 10 positions match TRBD2. Unmatched junction bases numbered 3, after V lost 4 bases and J lost 4 bases. CDR1 is LGHDT, CDR2 YNNKEL, per germline (reference sequence). CDR3 size: 15 residues. Here the CDR3 DNA reads TGTGCCAGCAGCCCGAGCGGGAGGGCCACCGGGGAGCTGTTTTTT. Protein product: CASSPSGRATGELFF.

This clonotype was seen at least ten times. The chain carries TRBV6-1 and TRBJ2-3; the D gene is possibly TRBD1 (6 bases). Per germline, CDR1 MNHNS and CDR2 SASEGT. Between the trimmed V and J ends, which lost 6 bases and 0 bases, there was a span of 13 bases. There are 15 residues in the CDR3. Here the CDR3 reads CASSSGTLSTDTQYF. CDR3 nucleotide sequence: TGTGCCAGCAGCTCCGGGACACTAAGCACAGATACGCAGTATTTT.

This clonotype was observed at least ten times. The J gene is TRBJ2-2, the V gene TRBV11-3; tentatively, D is TRBD2 (5 bases). Trimming left V 4 bases short and J 4 bases short, with 10 bases between. This CDR3 contains 14 residues. The germline V gene encodes CDR1 SGHNT and CDR2 YENEEA. The CDR3 nucleotides are TGTGCCAGCAGCTCACTAGGAACCACCGGGGAGCTGTTTTTT. This gives the protein CASSSLGTTGELFF.

This clonotype was seen at least ten times. The gene calls are TRBV7-8 and TRBJ2-3; 9 bases are a match to TRBD2. The CDR3 totals 16 residues. In germline, CDR1 is SGHVS, CDR2 FQNEAQ. V lost 4 bases to trimming and J lost 1 base; unmatched junction nucleotides: 6. The DNA for the CDR3 is TGTGCCAGCAGCTCTCCTTCTAGCGGGGGCACAGATACGCAGTATTTT. Its translation is CASSSPSSGGTDTQYF. Full variable domain (rest looked up from reference TRBV7-8 and TRBJ2-3): GAGVSQSPRYKVAKRGQDVALRCDPISGHVSLFWYQQALGQGPEFLTYFQNEAQLDKSGLPSDRFFAERPEGSVSTLKIQRTQQEDSAVYLCASSSPSSGGTDTQYFGPGTRLTVL.

The rearrangement uses TRBV24-1 and TRBJ2-5; D uncertain. Germline V gene sequence: CDR1 KGHDR, CDR2 SFDVKD. V was clipped by 3 bases and J by 4 bases, with 14 bases between them. The CDR3 is 15 amino acids. The CDR3 loop reads CATSDGRAPGETQYF. CDR3 nucleotides: TGTGCCACCAGTGATGGCCGGGCCCCTGGAGAGACCCAGTACTTC.

This clonotype came up many times. The V call is TRBV6-5, the J call TRBJ2-5; 8 nucleotides line up with TRBD2. CDR1 and CDR2 (germline): MNHEY, SVGAGI. The J segment lost 2 bases and the V segment lost 0 bases, leaving 14 bases of the junction unmatched. CDR3 length equals 19 residues. The CDR3 loop reads CASSYSNFLALADQETQYF. The CDR3, as DNA: TGTGCCAGCAGTTACTCGAATTTTCTCGCACTAGCGGATCAAGAGACCCAGTACTTC.

This clonotype came up many times. The chain couples TRBV27 to TRBJ1-1, with a tentative D call TRBD1 (5 bases). The CDR3 loop spans 15 amino acids. Germline V gene data show CDR1 as MNHEY and CDR2 as SMNVEV (reference sequence). V lost 5 bases, J lost 0 bases, and 13 bases lay in between. The CDR3 is CASSKRDDMNTEAFF. CDR3 coding DNA: TGTGCCAGCAGTAAACGGGACGACATGAACACTGAAGCTTTCTTT.

The genes are TRBV9 and TRBJ2-5, with D unclear. Germline CDR1 reads SGDLS; CDR2 reads YYNGEE. The CDR3 totals 14 residues. V gave up 6 bases and J gave up 4 bases, with 16 bases separating them. Here the CDR3 reads CASIEYSKGETQYF. The DNA for the CDR3 is TGTGCCAGCATCGAATATAGTAAAGGAGAGACCCAGTACTTC.

Ten or more counts support this clonotype. This chain joins TRBV6-1 and TRBJ2-1, with D perhaps TRBD1 or TRBD2 (5 bases each). There are 16 residues in the CDR3. Germline V gene lookup returns CDR1 MNHNS and CDR2 SASEGT. Deletions cut 6 bases from V and 0 bases from J, with 15 bases between. This CDR3 is CASSSFGASSYNEQFF. In DNA, the CDR3 is TGTGCCAGCAGCTCTTTCGGGGCCTCCTCCTACAATGAGCAGTTCTTC.

This clonotype was seen ten or more times. The chain has TRBV2 and TRBJ2-7, with D perhaps assigned TRBD1 or TRBD2 (6 bases each). The CDR3 is made up of 14 amino acids. Trimming removed 2 bases at V and 7 bases at J, with 15 bases between. Germline V gene sequence: CDR1 SNHLY, CDR2 FYNNEI. The CDR3: CASSERWGAGEQYF. For the CDR3, the DNA is TGTGCCAGCAGTGAAAGGTGGGGGGCCGGGGAGCAGTACTTC.

This clonotype was detected ten times or more. This chain connects TRBV20-1 to TRBJ1-1; a weak D match, TRBD1 (6 bases). Trimming removed 7 bases from V and 0 bases from J, with 15 bases in between. Germline CDR1 is DFQATT and CDR2 is SNEGSKA (reference sequence). The CDR3 has 14 residues. In DNA, the CDR3 is TGCAGTGGGAGGACAGATATTATGAACACTGAAGCTTTCTTT. Translating gives CSGRTDIMNTEAFF.

This clonotype was recorded a few times. The CDR3 loop is CATRPRQGEFGEQFF. The CDR3 DNA sequence: TGTGCCACCAGACCCAGACAGGGGGAATTTGGTGAGCAGTTCTTC. This chain uses TRBV24-1 with TRBJ2-1, with 9 bases identical to TRBD1. CDR1 is KGHDR, CDR2 SFDVKD, per germline. The V segment lost 7 bases and the J segment 9 bases; nucleotides outside the gene matches: 12. CDR3 length: 15 residues.

The genes are TRBV12-3 or TRBV12-4 and TRBJ1-2; TRBD1 matches 10 bases. After removal of 5 bases from V and 1 base from J, the junction contained 7 bases not matched to a gene. The CDR3 has 16 residues. The DNA for the CDR3 is TGTGCCAGCAGTACCGGGACAGGGGTAGATAACTATGGCTACACCTTC. Translating it yields CASSTGTGVDNYGYTF.

The rearrangement links TRBV18 to TRBJ2-5; D may be TRBD1 (5 bases). The CDR3 is 13 amino acids. The V and J ends lost 4 bases and 3 bases respectively, with 9 bases between them. Germline V gene sequence: CDR1 KGHSH, CDR2 LQKENI. DNA for the CDR3: TGTGCCAGCTCACAGGGGTGGGAAGAGACCCAGTACTTC. Amino acid sequence: CASSQGWEETQYF.

V is TRBV28 and J is TRBJ1-4; possible D gene TRBD1, 6 bases. Deletions cut 2 bases from V and 3 bases from J, with 16 bases between. The length of the CDR3 is 17 residues. CDR1 is MDHEN, CDR2 SYDVKM, per germline. The CDR3 region has the DNA TGTGCCAGCAGTTTAGTCCGGGGGGGGGCGGCTAATGAAAAACTGTTTTTT. It yields the protein CASSLVRGGAANEKLFF.

The chain couples TRBV3-1 to TRBJ2-2; 10 bases agree with TRBD2. V was clipped by 4 bases and J by 1 base; unmatched bases: 6. The CDR3 runs to 17 residues. Germline V CDR1 and CDR2: LGHDT, YNNKEL (reference sequence). CDR3: CASSPPSGSKNTGELFF. The CDR3 region has the DNA TGTGCCAGCAGCCCCCCTAGCGGGAGTAAGAACACCGGGGAGCTGTTTTTT.